This TCR beta chain was sequenced during a study of PD-L1 blockade in urothelial cancer. About the study: Male patients with bladder-origin urothelial cancer numbered twenty-five of 29. Blood was analyzed 3 weeks (second dose) and 6 weeks after treatment start. Median T cell yield per blood sample was 110,000 to 150,000 cells.

Germline CDR1 and CDR2: SGHDT and YYEEEE. This CDR3 has 13 residues. Between the trimmed V and J ends, which lost 0 bases and 1 base, there was a span of 5 bases. The repertoire was sequenced with immunoSEQ multiplex PCR; TCRdb's copy has only in-frame clones and lacks some. Among around 49,000 clones listed, more than 75% were seen once. The time point denotes: peripheral blood 6 weeks after treatment start. The clonotype comes from a man aged 55 to 69 with urothelial cancer. The chain carries TRBV5-6 and TRBJ2-7; possibly TRBD2 for D (5 bases). The sequencing used PBMCs, collected around atezolizumab (anti-PD-L1) treatment. CDR3 region: CASSLGESYEQYF. CDR3 nucleotides: TGTGCCAGCAGCTTGGGGGAGTCCTACGAGCAGTACTTC.